These 12 T cell receptor beta chains were sequenced from one sample in a study of blood T cells in healthy people across ages. The authors ran a second PCR of about 6 to 11 cycles using a sample-barcoded 5' primer and a J-beta primer mix. TCRdb analysed the 5' RACE reads with MiXCR anew, one entry per CDR3 protein. Of over 1,500,000 distinct CDR3 sequences listed, about two fifths are singletons. What was sequenced was blood. Every receptor here comes from a human donor in good health.

V is TRBV29-1 and J is TRBJ2-5; D may be TRBD2 (5 bases). V gave up 4 bases and J gave up 2 bases, with 14 bases separating them. Germline V CDR1 and CDR2: SQVTM, ANQGSEA. The CDR3 runs 14 residues. CDR3 nucleotide sequence: TGCAGCGTTGCCGACGGGAACTTACAAGAGACCCAGTACTTC. Its translation: CSVADGNLQETQYF.

This clonotype was seen only a few times. The CDR3 coding sequence is TGTGCCAGCAGCCAAGTACCATTGAGCTCCTACAATGAGCAGTTCTTC. Protein sequence: CASSQVPLSSYNEQFF. This chain joins TRBV4-2 and TRBJ2-1; D is unclear. The germline CDR1 and CDR2 sequences are LGHNA and YNFKEQ. Trimming took 1 base from V and 0 from J, leaving 10 bases between them. The CDR3 consists of 16 residues.

This clonotype was seen only a few times. The J gene is TRBJ2-3, the V gene TRBV29-1; weak D call: TRBD1 (5 bases). Germline V gene data show CDR1 as SQVTM and CDR2 as ANQGSEA. The CDR3 contains 13 residues. V lost 7 bases and J 5 bases, leaving 16 bases between the germline ends. The CDR3 protein is CSAARVGKDTQYF. The CDR3 nucleotides are TGCAGCGCCGCCAGGGTTGGTAAAGATACGCAGTATTTT.

Regarding this clonotype: A much larger clonotype is one base distant, so this may be a read error. This rearrangement joins TRBV15 to TRBJ2-5; 12 nucleotides agree with TRBD2. Losses at the gene ends were 6 bases for V and 11 bases for J; bases not matched to a gene: 19. The CDR3 length is 17 residues. The germline V gene has CDR1 LNHNV and CDR2 YYDKDF (reference sequence). The CDR3 spells CATRLAGGLVSYNEQYF. The CDR3 DNA reads as TGTGCCACCAGGCTAGCGGGGGGGCTGGTATCCTACAATGAGCAGTACTTC.

The chain couples TRBV10-3 to TRBJ1-5, with D possibly matching TRBD1 (6 bases). The length of the CDR3 is 19 residues. V dropped 2 bases and J dropped 3 bases, with 23 bases sitting between them. Germline V gene data show CDR1 as ENHRY and CDR2 as SYGVKD. This CDR3 reads CAISEGPGGDVLNNQPQHF. The CDR3 nucleotides read TGTGCCATCAGTGAGGGGCCCGGGGGCGATGTTTTGAACAATCAGCCCCAGCATTTT.

J is TRBJ1-1 and V is TRBV30; a weak D match, TRBD1 (6 bases). CDR3 length: 12 residues. V lost 4 bases to trimming and J lost 10 bases, with 16 bases between them. Germline V gene lookup returns CDR1 GTSNPN and CDR2 SVGIG (reference sequence). CDR3 region: CAWNSGRGVAFF. CDR3 DNA: TGTGCCTGGAATTCGGGCAGGGGAGTAGCTTTCTTT.

V usage is TRBV7-2 and J usage is TRBJ2-3; D is unclear. CDR3 size: 14 residues. In germline, CDR1 is SGHTA, CDR2 FQGNSA. Trimming left V 10 bases short and J 1 base short, with 15 bases between. The CDR3 coding sequence is TGTGCCACCTCGACCTACCCAGGCACAGATACGCAGTATTTT. It is translated as CATSTYPGTDTQYF. Combining the CDR3 with reference TRBV7-2 and TRBJ2-3 gives the whole variable domain GAGVSQSPSNKVTEKGKDVELRCDPISGHTALYWYRQSLGQGLEFLIYFQGNSAPDKSGLPSDRFSAERTGGSVSTLTIQRTQQEDSAVYLCATSTYPGTDTQYFGPGTRLTVL.

This clonotype was seen at least ten times. V is TRBV4-3 and J is TRBJ2-3, with D perhaps TRBD1 (6 bases). The germline V and J ends were trimmed by 1 base and 4 bases, with 12 bases remaining between them. Germline loops: CDR1 LGHNA, CDR2 YSLEER. The CDR3 has 15 residues. The CDR3: CASSQVSRGADTQYF. CDR3 nucleotides: TGCGCCAGCAGCCAAGTAAGCAGGGGAGCAGATACGCAGTATTTT.

This clonotype was found many times. The V gene is TRBV29-1, the J gene TRBJ2-5, with D possibly being TRBD1 or TRBD2 (7 bases each). Germline assignment: CDR1 SQVTM and CDR2 ANQGSEA. CDR3 length equals 14 residues. Trimming took off 7 bases at V and 5 bases at J, with 20 bases between the two ends. CDR3 sequence: CSARWAGGVETQYF. The CDR3 bases are TGCAGCGCCCGTTGGGCAGGGGGGGTGGAGACCCAGTACTTC. Filled out from reference TRBV29-1 and TRBJ2-5, the complete variable domain reads SAVISQKPSRDICQRGTSLTIQCQVDSQVTMMFWYRQQPGQSLTLIATANQGSEATYESGFVIDKFPISRPNLTFSTLTVSNMSPEDSSIYLCSARWAGGVETQYFGPGTRLLVL.

The sample holds one count of this clonotype. V is TRBV5-1 and J is TRBJ2-3, with D uncertain. V lost 4 bases and J 1 base, leaving 16 bases between the germline ends. Germline CDR1 and CDR2: SGHRS and YFSETQ. This CDR3 region has 16 residues. In DNA form, the CDR3 reads TGCGCCAGCAGCCTGGTTCCCGCGACACGCACAGATACGCAGTATTTT. Protein sequence: CASSLVPATRTDTQYF.

CDR3 in amino acids: CASRTGGGHTEAFF. The DNA of the CDR3 is TGTGCCAGCAGGACAGGGGGCGGACACACTGAAGCTTTCTTT. The gene calls are TRBV6-2 or TRBV6-3 and TRBJ1-1; 10 bases match TRBD1. The CDR3 runs 14 residues. CDR1 is MNHEY, CDR2 SVGEGT, per germline. Trimming at V came to 6 bases and at J to 3 bases, leaving 4 bases not matched to a gene.

This clonotype came up many times. The chain has TRBV5-6 and TRBJ1-2; D not resolved. The CDR3 totals 11 residues. Germline CDR1 is SGHDT and CDR2 is YYEEEE. V shed 3 bases and J shed 4 bases, with 4 bases lying between them. The CDR3 spells CASSWGYGYTF. CDR3 coding DNA: TGTGCCAGCAGCTGGGGCTATGGCTACACCTTC. Full variable domain (remainder filled in from reference TRBV5-6 and TRBJ1-2): DAGVTQSPTHLIKTRGQQVTLRCSPKSGHDTVSWYQQALGQGPQFIFQYYEEEERQRGNFPDRFSGHQFPNYSSELNVNALLLGDSALYLCASSWGYGYTFGSGTRLTVV.